Listed below are T cell receptor beta chains from one sample, sequenced in a study of blood T cell repertoires in COVID-19. Profiling relied on immunoSEQ multiplex PCR, and the TCRdb table lists in-frame clones only, not all of them. The repertoire holds 150,000 to 200,000 clones, with roughly 88% as singletons. Sequencing was carried out using peripheral blood. The receptors here all came from a woman of 80 years or more with acute or convalescent COVID-19. Both conserved end residues are part of each CDR3. The order of the fields is clone size, V gene, J gene, D gene, CDR3 protein, CDR3 DNA. D genes are given only for firm matches. A clone size is listed for some rows: how often the clone was seen (once, few, many), or a class if it is expanded.

NA	TRBV23-1	TRBJ2-3	NA	CASIGVAGTGPDTQYF	TGCGCCAGCATCGGGGTAGCGGGGACAGGGCCAGATACGCAGTATTTT
few	TRBV4-3	TRBJ2-7	TRBD1	CASSINRGRYEQYF	TGCGCCAGCAGCATAAACAGGGGGCGGTACGAGCAGTACTTC
NA	TRBV18	TRBJ2-2	NA	CASSPGLINTGELFF	TGTGCCAGCTCACCTGGACTCATAAACACCGGGGAGCTGTTTTTT
NA	TRBV27	TRBJ2-7	NA	CASSVQRGYEQYF	TGTGCCAGCAGTGTGCAAAGGGGATACGAGCAGTACTTC
NA	TRBV7-2	TRBJ2-4	NA	CASSPSRSKNIQYF	TGTGCCAGCAGCCCCTCACGGAGCAAAAACATTCAGTACTTC
NA	TRBV2	TRBJ1-6	NA	CASTPGNSPLHF	TGTGCCAGCACCCCCGGGAATTCACCCCTCCACTTT
NA	TRBV18	TRBJ1-5	NA	CASSPPGQGSNQPQHF	TGTGCCAGCTCACCACCGGGTCAGGGTAGCAATCAGCCCCAGCATTTT
NA	TRBV5-6	TRBJ2-3	NA	CASSLAPDTQYF	TGTGCCAGCAGCTTGGCCCCGGATACGCAGTATTTT
NA	TRBV24-1	TRBJ2-1	NA	CATSDGGFNNEQFF	TGTGCCACCAGTGATGGGGGGTTCAACAATGAGCAGTTCTTC
NA	TRBV6-5	TRBJ1-1	TRBD1	CASRDRQGGTEAFF	TGTGCCAGCAGGGATAGACAGGGCGGAACTGAAGCTTTCTTT
NA	TRBV5-6	TRBJ2-7	TRBD1	CASSLGAPGQGWHEQYF	TGTGCCAGCAGCTTGGGGGCTCCGGGACAGGGATGGCACGAGCAGTACTTC
once	TRBV10-3	TRBJ1-2	NA	CAISESGVLGGYTF	TGTGCCATCAGTGAGTCAGGGGTTTTAGGGGGCTACACCTTC
NA	TRBV11-2	TRBJ2-2	NA	CASSREDTGELFF	TGTGCCAGCAGTCGCGAAGACACCGGGGAGCTGTTTTTT
NA	TRBV6-5	TRBJ2-3	TRBD2	CASRHRGEGSDTQYF	TGTGCCAGCAGGCACCGGGGGGAGGGCTCAGATACGCAGTATTTT
NA	TRBV2	TRBJ2-3	NA	CASSAGVSGDTQYF	TGTGCCAGCAGTGCGGGGGTCAGCGGGGATACGCAGTATTTT
few	TRBV28	TRBJ1-1	TRBD1	CASRATGGGTEAFF	TGTGCCAGCCGGGCAACAGGGGGAGGAACTGAAGCTTTCTTT
once	TRBV12-3/TRBV12-4	TRBJ2-3	NA	CASSADRGTQYF	TGTGCCAGCAGTGCCGACCGGGGTACGCAGTATTTT
NA	TRBV30	TRBJ1-3	NA	CAWATGVSGNTIYF	TGTGCCTGGGCGACAGGAGTTTCTGGAAACACCATATATTTT
NA	TRBV7-3	TRBJ2-2	NA	CASSPPGSNTGELFF	TGTGCCAGCAGCCCCCCAGGGTCGAACACCGGGGAGCTGTTTTTT